This TCR beta chain is from a study of beta chain features in type 1 diabetes. Regarding the study as a whole: In patients and controls equally, PCR might favor templates that are shorter. The study found moderately but significantly shorter TCRB CDR3s in all four CD4+ subsets of Type 1 diabetes patients.

Sorting based on CD45RO/CCR7/CD25/CD127/CD95/CD27 separated CD4+ naive, central memory, regulatory and stem cell-like memory cells. Isolated RNA was reverse transcribed in full, so expressed TCRB transcripts were sequenced. Generated by immunoSEQ multiplex PCR, the TCRdb table keeps only in-frame clones and is missing some. Counted here are 200,000 to 250,000 clones, 68% occurring once; the ten biggest clones make up approximately 0.05%. In the case of this clone: Its cognate antigen is unknown.

V lost 5 bases and J lost 11; bases outside the gene matches: 6. Germline lookup yields CDR1 GTSNPN and CDR2 SVGIG (reference sequence). The CDR3 extends over 13 amino acids. This sequence was found in a man aged 25-45 years in good health. The rearrangement joins TRBV30 to TRBJ2-3; TRBD2 aligns across 14 bases. Sequences were obtained from naive CD4+ T cells from blood. For the CDR3, the DNA is TGTGCCTGGGTGGGACTAGCGGGAGCGGTGCAGTATTTT. Encoded protein: CAWVGLAGAVQYF.